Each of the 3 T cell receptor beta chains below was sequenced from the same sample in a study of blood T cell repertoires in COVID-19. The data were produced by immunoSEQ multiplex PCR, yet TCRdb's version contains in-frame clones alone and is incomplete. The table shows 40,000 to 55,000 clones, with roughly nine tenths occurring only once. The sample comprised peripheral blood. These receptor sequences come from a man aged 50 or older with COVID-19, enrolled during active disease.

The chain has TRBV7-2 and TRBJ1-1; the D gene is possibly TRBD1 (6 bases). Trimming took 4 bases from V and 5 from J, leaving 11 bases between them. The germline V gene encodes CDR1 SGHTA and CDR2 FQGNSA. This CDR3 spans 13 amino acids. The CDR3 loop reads CASSYKTGTEAFF. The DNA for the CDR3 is TGTGCCAGCAGCTACAAAACAGGGACTGAAGCTTTCTTT.

CDR3 bases: TGTGCCAGCAGCTTAACCGACACTTCAACTAATGAAAAACTGTTTTTT. This codes for CASSLTDTSTNEKLFF. The gene calls are TRBV11-2 and TRBJ1-4; no clear D gene. Trimming removed 2 bases from V and 0 bases from J, with 10 bases in between. The CDR3 is 16 amino acids. Germline-derived CDR1 and CDR2 are SGHAT and FQNNGV.

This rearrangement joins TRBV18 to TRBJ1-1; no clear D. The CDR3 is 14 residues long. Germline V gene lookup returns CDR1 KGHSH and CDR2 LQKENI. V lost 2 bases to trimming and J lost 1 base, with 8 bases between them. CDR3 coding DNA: TGTGCCAGCTCACCAAGTCGGGAGAACACTGAAGCTTTCTTT. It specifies CASSPSRENTEAFF.